This T cell receptor beta chain was captured by sequencing in a study of beta chain features in type 1 diabetes. The whole isolated RNA underwent reverse transcription, so sequencing captured expressed TCRB transcripts. Some clones are missing from TCRdb's copy, which holds only in-frame ones; the method was immunoSEQ multiplex PCR. The sample holds 150,000 to 170,000 clones, roughly 8.1% seen once. In regard to this clone: The antigen is undetermined.

V lost 4 bases, J lost 2 bases, and 14 bases lay in between. There are 15 residues in the CDR3. Germline V CDR1 and CDR2: LNHDA, SQIVND (reference sequence). General study findings and limits: A pattern of fewer insertions and more deletions at VDJ junctions was seen in type 1 diabetes patients.

Each sorted fraction was over 95% pure. The gene calls are TRBV19 and TRBJ2-5, with D perhaps TRBD1 (6 bases). The clonotype was recovered from a man between 18 and 29 years old in good health. The source material was central memory CD4+ T cells from blood. The chain's CDR3 is CASSTLQGSQETQYF. The CDR3 DNA sequence: TGTGCCAGTAGTACGCTACAGGGTTCGCAAGAGACCCAGTACTTC.